This TCR beta chain originates from a study of OX40 agonist ivuxolimab in advanced cancers. Turning to the study itself: Enrollees could have had prior anti-PD-1, anti-PD-L1 or anti-CTLA-4 therapy, which around 43% had received. The study, taken as a whole, reports: Antigen targets of the expanded peripheral T cells went undetermined. Fewer expanded clones were found on average in CD4+ than in CD8+ T cells.

There are 13 residues in the CDR3. Germline trimming cut 6 bases from V and 4 bases from J; bases unmatched to any gene: 6. CDR1 and CDR2 (germline): LNHNV, YYDKDF (reference sequence). This clone was recorded only once. Its antigen is currently unknown. TCRdb keeps only in-frame clones here, not all; method: immunoSEQ multiplex PCR. The data contain 60,000 or so clones, 80% to 95% of them singletons. V usage is TRBV15 and J usage is TRBJ2-7; 7 nucleotides align to TRBD2. This material consisted of CD4+ or CD8+ T cells sorted from blood, taken in a trial of the OX40 agonist ivuxolimab. The sequence derives from an adult with an advanced solid tumor such as melanoma, head and neck, liver or kidney cancer. The CDR3 nucleotides are TGTGCCACCAGAGAGAGCGGGGATTACGAGCAGTACGTC. Its translation: CATRESGDYEQYV.